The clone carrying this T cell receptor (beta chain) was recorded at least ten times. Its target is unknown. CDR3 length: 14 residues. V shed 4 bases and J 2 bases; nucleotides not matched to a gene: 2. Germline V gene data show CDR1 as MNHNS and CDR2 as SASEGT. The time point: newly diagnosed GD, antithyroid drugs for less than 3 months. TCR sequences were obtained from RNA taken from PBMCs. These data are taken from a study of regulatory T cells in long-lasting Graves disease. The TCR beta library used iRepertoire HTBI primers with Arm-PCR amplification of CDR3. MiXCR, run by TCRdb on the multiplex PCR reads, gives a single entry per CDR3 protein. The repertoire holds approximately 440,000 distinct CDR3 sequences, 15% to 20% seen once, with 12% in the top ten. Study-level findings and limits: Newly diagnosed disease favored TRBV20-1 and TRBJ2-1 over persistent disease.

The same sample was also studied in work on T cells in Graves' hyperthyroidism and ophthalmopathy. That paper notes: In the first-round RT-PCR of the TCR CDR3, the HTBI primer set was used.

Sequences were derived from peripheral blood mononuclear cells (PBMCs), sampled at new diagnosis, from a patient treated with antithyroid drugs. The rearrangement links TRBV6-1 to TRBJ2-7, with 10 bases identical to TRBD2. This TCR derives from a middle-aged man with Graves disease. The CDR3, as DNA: TGTGCCAGCAGTGCAGCGGGAGGGCCCTACGAGCAGTACTTC. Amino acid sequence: CASSAAGGPYEQYF.